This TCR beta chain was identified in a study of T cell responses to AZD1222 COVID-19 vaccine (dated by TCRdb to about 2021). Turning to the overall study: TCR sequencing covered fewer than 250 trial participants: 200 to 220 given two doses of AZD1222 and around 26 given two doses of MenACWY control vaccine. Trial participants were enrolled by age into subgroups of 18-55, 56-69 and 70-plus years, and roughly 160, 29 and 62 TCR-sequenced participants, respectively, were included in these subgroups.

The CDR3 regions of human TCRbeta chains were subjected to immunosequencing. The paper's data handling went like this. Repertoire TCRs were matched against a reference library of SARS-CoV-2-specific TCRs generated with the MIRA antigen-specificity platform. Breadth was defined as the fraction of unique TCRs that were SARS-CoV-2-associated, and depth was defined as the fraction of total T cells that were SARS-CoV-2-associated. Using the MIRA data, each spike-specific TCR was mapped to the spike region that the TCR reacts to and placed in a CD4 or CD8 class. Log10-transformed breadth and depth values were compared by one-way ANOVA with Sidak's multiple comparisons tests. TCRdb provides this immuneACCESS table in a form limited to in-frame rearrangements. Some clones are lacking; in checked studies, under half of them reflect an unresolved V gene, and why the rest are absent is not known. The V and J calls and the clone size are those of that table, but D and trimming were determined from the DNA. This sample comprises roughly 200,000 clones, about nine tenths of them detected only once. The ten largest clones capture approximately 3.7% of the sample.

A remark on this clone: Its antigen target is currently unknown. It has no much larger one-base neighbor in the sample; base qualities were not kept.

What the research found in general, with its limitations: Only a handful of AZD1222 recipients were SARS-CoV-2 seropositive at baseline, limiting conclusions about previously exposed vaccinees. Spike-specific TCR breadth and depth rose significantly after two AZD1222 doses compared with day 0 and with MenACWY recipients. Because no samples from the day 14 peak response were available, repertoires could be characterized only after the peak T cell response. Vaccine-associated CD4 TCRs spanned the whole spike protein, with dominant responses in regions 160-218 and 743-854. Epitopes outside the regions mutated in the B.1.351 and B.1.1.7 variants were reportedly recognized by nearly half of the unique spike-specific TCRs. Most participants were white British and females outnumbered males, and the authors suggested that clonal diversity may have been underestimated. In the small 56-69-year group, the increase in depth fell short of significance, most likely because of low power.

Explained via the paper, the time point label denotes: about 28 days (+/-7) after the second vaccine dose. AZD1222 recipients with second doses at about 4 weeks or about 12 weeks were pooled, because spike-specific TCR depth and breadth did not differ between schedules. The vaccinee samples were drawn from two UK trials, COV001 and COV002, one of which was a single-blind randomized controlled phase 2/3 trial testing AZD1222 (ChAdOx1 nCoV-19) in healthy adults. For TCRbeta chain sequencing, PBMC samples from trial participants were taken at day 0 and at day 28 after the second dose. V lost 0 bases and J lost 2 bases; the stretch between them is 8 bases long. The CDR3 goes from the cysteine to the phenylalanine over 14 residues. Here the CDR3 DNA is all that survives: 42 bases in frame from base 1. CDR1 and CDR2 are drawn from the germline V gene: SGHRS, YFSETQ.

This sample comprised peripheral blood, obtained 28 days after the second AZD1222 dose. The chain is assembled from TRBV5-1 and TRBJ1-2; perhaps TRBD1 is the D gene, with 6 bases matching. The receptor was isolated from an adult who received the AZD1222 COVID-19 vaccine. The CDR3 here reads CASSLEDRNYGYTF. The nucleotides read TGCGCCAGCAGCTTGGAGGACAGAAACTATGGCTACACCTTC.